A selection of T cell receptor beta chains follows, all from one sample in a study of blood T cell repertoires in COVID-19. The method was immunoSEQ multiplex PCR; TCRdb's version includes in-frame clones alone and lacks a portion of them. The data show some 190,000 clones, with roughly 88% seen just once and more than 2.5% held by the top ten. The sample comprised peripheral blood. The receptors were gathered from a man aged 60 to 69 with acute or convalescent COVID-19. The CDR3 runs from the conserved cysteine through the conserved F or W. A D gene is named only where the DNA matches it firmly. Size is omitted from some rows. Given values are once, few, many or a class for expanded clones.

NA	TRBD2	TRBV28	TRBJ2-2	CASSLSLAGGCTGELFF	TGTGCCAGCAGTTTATCGCTAGCGGGAGGGTGCACCGGGGAGCTGTTTTTT
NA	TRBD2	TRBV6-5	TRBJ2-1	CASSLRLAGPYNEQFF	TGTGCCAGCAGTTTGAGACTAGCGGGACCCTACAATGAGCAGTTCTTC
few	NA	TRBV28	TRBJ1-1	CASGGAPTEAFF	TGTGCCAGCGGGGGGGCGCCCACTGAAGCTTTCTTT
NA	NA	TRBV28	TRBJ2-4	CASNSGGLGAKNIQYF	TGTGCCAGCAACTCTGGGGGGTTGGGAGCCAAAAACATTCAGTACTTC
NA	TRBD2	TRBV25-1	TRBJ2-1	CASSESDSGYQFF	TGTGCCAGCAGTGAATCAGATAGCGGGTATCAGTTCTTC
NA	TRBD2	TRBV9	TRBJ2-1	CASSVAPPGTSGSTNEQFF	TGTGCCAGCAGCGTAGCCCCTCCCGGGACTAGCGGGAGTACCAATGAGCAGTTCTTC
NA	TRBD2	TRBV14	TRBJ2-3	CASSQGSLAGRGRRTDTQYF	TGTGCCAGCAGCCAAGGCTCACTAGCGGGGCGGGGGAGGCGCACAGATACGCAGTATTTT
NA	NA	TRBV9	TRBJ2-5	CASSPGTTKRGETQYF	TGTGCCAGCAGTCCCGGGACAACTAAAAGAGGGGAGACCCAGTACTTC
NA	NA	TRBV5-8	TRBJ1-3	CASSKTGGSGNTIYF	TGTGCCAGCAGCAAAACAGGTGGCTCTGGAAACACCATATATTTT
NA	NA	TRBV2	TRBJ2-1	CASSFTTGWVF	TGTGCCAGCAGCTTTACTACGGGGTGGGTCTTC
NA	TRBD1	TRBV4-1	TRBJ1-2	CASSQQTGNYGYTF	TGCGCCAGCAGCCAACAGACAGGGAACTATGGCTACACCTTC
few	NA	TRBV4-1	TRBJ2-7	CASSQDWQVPYEQYF	TGCGCCAGCAGCCAAGATTGGCAGGTCCCCTACGAGCAGTACTTC
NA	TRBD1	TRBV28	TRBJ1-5	CASRAGTGGNQPQHF	TGTGCCAGCAGAGCCGGGACAGGAGGAAATCAGCCCCAGCATTTT
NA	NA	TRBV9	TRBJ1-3	CASSVGPETGGGNTIYF	TGTGCCAGCAGCGTAGGGCCCGAGACAGGAGGAGGAAACACCATATATTTT
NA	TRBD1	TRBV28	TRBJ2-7	CASSSPDRPTYEQYF	TGTGCCAGCAGTTCCCCGGACAGGCCGACCTACGAGCAGTACTTC
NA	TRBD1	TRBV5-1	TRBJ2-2	CASSLRDRGTGELFF	TGCGCCAGCAGCCTCCGGGACAGGGGAACCGGGGAGCTGTTTTTT
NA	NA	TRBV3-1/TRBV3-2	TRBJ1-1	CASSWGENTEAFF	TGTGCCAGCAGCTGGGGGGAGAACACTGAAGCTTTCTTT
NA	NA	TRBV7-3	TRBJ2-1	CASSPGIAEDLLHNEQFF	TGTGCCAGCAGTCCCGGCATAGCGGAAGACCTCCTCCACAATGAGCAGTTCTTC
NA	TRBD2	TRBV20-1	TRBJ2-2	CSASRAEEAGFNGELFF	TGCAGTGCTAGTCGGGCCGAAGAAGCGGGATTCAACGGGGAGCTGTTTTTT
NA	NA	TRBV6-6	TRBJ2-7	CASSYPERTTYEQYF	TGTGCCAGCAGTTACCCGGAGCGGACCACCTACGAGCAGTACTTC
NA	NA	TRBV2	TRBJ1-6	CASSTSGQHNSPLHF	NA
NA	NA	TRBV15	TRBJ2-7	CATSRDSRGEQYF	TGTGCCACCAGCAGAGATTCTAGAGGGGAGCAGTACTTC
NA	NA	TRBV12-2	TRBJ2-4	CASRLFGQGANFVKNIQYF	NA
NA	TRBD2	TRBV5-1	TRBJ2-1	CASSIAGGGYNEQFF	TGCGCCAGCAGCATAGCGGGAGGCGGGTACAATGAGCAGTTCTTC
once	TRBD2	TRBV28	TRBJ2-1	CASGGSGIGHYNEQFF	TGTGCCAGCGGTGGCAGCGGGATAGGGCACTACAATGAGCAGTTCTTC
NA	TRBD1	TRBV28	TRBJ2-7	CASSQGGTGNEQYF	TGTGCCAGCAGTCAAGGGGGGACAGGGAACGAGCAGTACTTC
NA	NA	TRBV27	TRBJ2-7	CASSLSGDMGGTSYEQYF	TGTGCCAGCAGTTTATCGGGAGATATGGGCGGGACCTCCTACGAGCAGTACTTC
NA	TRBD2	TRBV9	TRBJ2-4	CASSVGSGGAKNIQYF	TGTGCCAGCAGCGTAGGAAGCGGGGGAGCCAAAAACATTCAGTACTTC
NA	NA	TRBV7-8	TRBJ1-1	CASSLRGNTEAFF	TGTGCCAGCAGCTTAAGAGGGAACACTGAAGCTTTCTTT
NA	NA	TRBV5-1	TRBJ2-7	CASSLQSGTASGLYEQYF	TGCGCCAGCAGCTTGCAATCAGGGACAGCAAGCGGGCTCTACGAGCAGTACTTC
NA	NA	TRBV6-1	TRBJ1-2	CASSEGGAYGYTF	TGTGCCAGCAGTGAAGGTGGGGCCTATGGCTACACCTTC
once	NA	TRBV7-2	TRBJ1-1	CASRKQANTEAFF	TGTGCCAGCAGAAAACAGGCGAACACTGAAGCTTTCTTT
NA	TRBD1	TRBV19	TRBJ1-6	CASSTQDREVSPLHF	TGTGCCAGTAGTACGCAGGACAGGGAGGTTTCACCCCTCCACTTT
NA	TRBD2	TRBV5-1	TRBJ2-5	CASSSQVAGGGETQYF	TGCGCCAGCAGCTCGCAAGTGGCGGGAGGTGGGGAGACCCAGTACTTC
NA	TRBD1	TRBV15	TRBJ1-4	CATSRMPGTGGKEKLFF	TGTGCCACCAGCAGAATGCCCGGGACAGGGGGCAAAGAAAAACTGTTTTTT
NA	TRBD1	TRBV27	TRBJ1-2	CASSKLDRGYRGYTF	TGTGCCAGCAGTAAATTGGACAGGGGTTATCGGGGCTACACCTTC
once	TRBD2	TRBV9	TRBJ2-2	CASSSPVGGREGMLDTGELFF	TGTGCCAGCAGCTCCCCCGTCGGTGGGCGGGAGGGGATGTTAGACACCGGGGAGCTGTTTTTT
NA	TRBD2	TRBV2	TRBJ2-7	CASTTSGRSYEQYF	TGTGCCAGCACGACTAGCGGGAGGTCCTACGAGCAGTACTTC
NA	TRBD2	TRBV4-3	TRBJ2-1	CASSQGLADSDEQFF	TGCGCCAGCTCGCAAGGACTAGCGGACTCGGATGAGCAGTTCTTC
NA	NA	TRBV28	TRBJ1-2	CASSIGQLYGYTF	TGTGCCAGCAGTATAGGACAGCTCTATGGCTACACCTTC
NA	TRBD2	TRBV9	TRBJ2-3	CASSPSGSLRQADTQYF	TGTGCCAGCAGCCCTAGCGGGAGCTTGCGCCAGGCAGATACGCAGTATTTT
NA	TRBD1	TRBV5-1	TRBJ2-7	CASSRVTGTGGYEQYF	TGCGCCAGCAGTCGAGTGACCGGGACAGGGGGCTACGAGCAGTACTTC
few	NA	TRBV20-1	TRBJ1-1	CSTGNTEAFF	TGCAGTACAGGGAACACTGAAGCTTTCTTT
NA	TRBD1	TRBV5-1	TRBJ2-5	CASSGEGAVETQYF	TGCGCCAGCAGCGGCGAGGGGGCAGTAGAGACCCAGTACTTC
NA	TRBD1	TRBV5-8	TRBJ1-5	CASSLRTGGVNQPQHF	TGTGCCAGCAGCTTACGGACAGGGGGCGTCAATCAGCCCCAGCATTTT
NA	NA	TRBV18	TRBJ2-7	CASSPALTYEQYF	TGTGCCAGCTCACCGGCACTAACCTACGAGCAGTACTTC
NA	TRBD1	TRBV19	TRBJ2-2	CASKGQGDTGELFF	TGTGCCAGTAAAGGACAGGGAGACACCGGGGAGCTGTTTTTT
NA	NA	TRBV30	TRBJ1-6	CAGDAGLYNSPLHF	TGTGCCGGGGATGCAGGCCTCTATAATTCACCCCTCCACTTT
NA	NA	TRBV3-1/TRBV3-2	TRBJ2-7	CASSQEGALGYEQYF	TGTGCCAGCAGCCAAGAGGGGGCGTTGGGATACGAGCAGTACTTC
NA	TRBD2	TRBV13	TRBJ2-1	CASSQTSGKIGEQFF	TGTGCCAGCAGCCAGACTAGCGGGAAAATCGGTGAGCAGTTCTTC
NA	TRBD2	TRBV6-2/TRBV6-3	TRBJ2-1	CASSQTPGTSGSNEQFF	TGTGCCAGCAGCCAAACGCCCGGGACTAGCGGGAGTAATGAGCAGTTCTTC